This T cell receptor beta chain was identified during a study of blood T cell repertoires in COVID-19. Original analysis: Estimated nucleated cell counts came from reference gene primer amplification. The data were produced by immunoSEQ multiplex PCR, yet TCRdb's version contains in-frame clones alone and is incomplete. That table supplies the V and J calls and clone size; D and trimming were determined from the DNA. The sample includes about 150,000 clones, around 85% of them seen just once. The sequence came from a man older than 75 with COVID-19, enrolled during active disease. Sequenced: peripheral blood.

CDR3 in DNA: TGTGCCAGTAGTATCAGGGACAGCCAAGCCTATGGCTACACCTTC. It codes for CASSIRDSQAYGYTF. The chain combines TRBV19 with TRBJ1-2, with 7 bases aligning to TRBD1. This CDR3 is built from 15 residues. V was clipped by 3 bases and J by 4 bases; unmatched bases: 8. From germline, CDR1 is LNHDA and CDR2 SQIVND (reference sequence).